The 20 T cell receptor beta chains presented below share a single source sample, sequenced in a study of CD4 T cells in relation to SARS-CoV-2 and coronaviruses. These TCRs' antigens remain unknown. The unexposed donors gave CD4+ T cells in about 2010-2018, prior to COVID-19. After about 10 days of culture, CD4+ T cells were isolated. Only in-frame clones appear in the TCRdb table, and some are missing; sequencing was by immunoSEQ multiplex PCR. The sample yields about 15,000 clones, about 80% seen once. Input material: CD4+ T cells from PBMCs, cultured in vitro. These receptors were obtained from a human donor in good health.

The V call is TRBV7-3, the J call TRBJ2-5, with TRBD1 matching 7 bases. Germline CDR1 reads SGHTA; CDR2 reads FQGTGA. V shed 5 bases and J 1 base; nucleotides not matched to a gene: 4. CDR3 length: 14 residues. The CDR3 nucleotides read TGTGCCAGCAGCCGGACAGGATTCCAAGAGACCCAGTACTTC. Amino acids: CASSRTGFQETQYF.

The chain carries TRBV5-6 and TRBJ1-2; 8 bases are shared with TRBD1. CDR1 is SGHDT and CDR2 is YYEEEE in the germline V gene. The CDR3 runs to 14 residues. The V gene end was trimmed by 1 base and the J gene end by 8 bases; junction bases not matched to a gene: 7. The CDR3 here is CASSLRQGARGYTF. The CDR3 DNA is TGTGCCAGCAGCTTGAGGCAGGGGGCTCGCGGCTACACCTTC.

The chain joins TRBV5-4 to TRBJ1-4; TRBD1 matches 11 bases. This CDR3 contains 15 residues. CDR1 and CDR2 (germline): SGHNT, YYREEE (reference sequence). The ends lost 2 bases at V and 8 bases at J; junction bases unmatched: 5. The CDR3, as DNA: TGTGCCAGCAGCTTCGGACAGGGGGCTTCCGAAAAACTGTTTTTT. Translated: CASSFGQGASEKLFF.

The V call is TRBV28, the J call TRBJ1-1; D is unclear. Germline assignment: CDR1 MDHEN and CDR2 SYDVKM. V dropped 5 bases and J dropped 4 bases, with 5 bases sitting between them. The CDR3 runs 11 residues. DNA of the CDR3: TGTGCCAGCAGTCGGTTCACTGAAGCTTTCTTT. This translates into CASSRFTEAFF.

The sample holds a few counts of this clone. The chain employs TRBV11-3 and TRBJ2-7; D is ambiguous. The CDR3 spans 13 residues. CDR1 SGHNT and CDR2 YENEEA come from the germline V gene. Trimming removed 5 bases from V and 3 bases from J, with 11 bases in between. The DNA for the CDR3 is TGTGCCAGCAGCCAGTCCTTCCACTACGAGCAGTACTTC. Its protein is CASSQSFHYEQYF.

The rearrangement links TRBV19 to TRBJ2-6; D is unclear. The V gene lost 7 bases and the J gene lost 0 bases, with 16 bases spanning the gap. The CDR3 contains 17 residues. Germline values: CDR1 LNHDA, CDR2 SQIVND (reference sequence). The CDR3 nucleotides are TGTGCCAGTAATCCAGGCAGATCGAACTCTGGGGCCAACGTCCTGACTTTC. Residues: CASNPGRSNSGANVLTF.

The V call is TRBV15, the J call TRBJ1-5, with TRBD1 matching 10 bases. Germline V gene sequence: CDR1 LNHNV, CDR2 YYDKDF (reference sequence). The CDR3 consists of 17 residues. V was clipped by 1 base and J by 6 bases; unmatched bases: 9. CDR3 sequence reads: CATSRGQGATLRQPQHF. Written as DNA, the CDR3 is TGTGCCACCAGCAGAGGACAGGGGGCTACCTTACGTCAGCCCCAGCATTTT.

CDR3 sequence (DNA): TGTGCCAGCAGTTTGTGGAGCGGGGGGGCGAATGAGCAGTTCTTC. It translates to CASSLWSGGANEQFF. V gene TRBV27 combines with J gene TRBJ2-1; 10 nucleotides align to TRBD2. The V gene end was trimmed by 3 bases and the J gene end by 7 bases; junction bases not matched to a gene: 6. The CDR3 has 15 residues. The germline V gene has CDR1 MNHEY and CDR2 SMNVEV (reference sequence).

The chain links TRBV19 to TRBJ2-2, with D perhaps TRBD1 (6 bases). The V end lost 8 bases, the J end lost 2 bases, and 9 bases lay between the germline ends. The length of the CDR3 is 13 residues. Germline CDR1 and CDR2: LNHDA and SQIVND (reference sequence). The CDR3 DNA reads as TGTGCCAGTGGGGGACATAACACCGGGGAGCTGTTTTTT. This codes for CASGGHNTGELFF.

The V gene is TRBV5-1, the J gene TRBJ2-7; D is undetermined. The CDR3 length is 13 residues. From germline, CDR1 is SGHRS and CDR2 YFSETQ. Between the trimmed V and J ends, which lost 4 bases and 0 bases, there was a span of 8 bases. The CDR3 DNA is TGCGCCAGCAGCAGGGTCAGCTCCTACGAGCAGTACTTC. Protein product: CASSRVSSYEQYF.

V and J are TRBV6-2 or TRBV6-3 and TRBJ2-1, with D maybe TRBD2 (6 bases). Germline V gene data show CDR1 as MNHEY and CDR2 as SVGEGT. The V end was cut by 2 bases, the J end by 1 base, with 21 bases between. The CDR3 consists of 19 residues. The CDR3, as DNA: TGTGCCAGCAGTTACCCGGAGGAGGGTGGGAGCGATTCCTACAATGAGCAGTTCTTC. This encodes CASSYPEEGGSDSYNEQFF.

This sequence joins TRBV15 and TRBJ2-7; D may correspond to TRBD1 or TRBD2 (5 bases each). This CDR3 is 16 amino acids long. V was trimmed by 5 bases and J by 0 bases, leaving 17 bases between them. In germline, CDR1 is LNHNV, CDR2 YYDKDF (reference sequence). CDR3 sequence: CATSRQGTLSSYEQYF. The CDR3 nucleotides are TGTGCCACCAGCCGCCAAGGGACGCTTAGCTCCTACGAGCAGTACTTC.

This chain connects TRBV5-1 to TRBJ2-7; D not certain. Germline V lookup: CDR1 SGHRS, CDR2 YFSETQ. The CDR3 extends over 12 amino acids. V was pared by 0 bases and J by 5 bases, with 6 bases between. The CDR3 spells CASSLEGHEQYF. CDR3 nucleotide sequence: TGCGCCAGCAGCTTGGAAGGTCACGAGCAGTACTTC.

V is TRBV2 and J is TRBJ1-6, with 8 bases fitting TRBD1. The CDR3 contains 16 residues. The J segment lost 9 bases and the V segment lost 6 bases, leaving 13 bases of the junction unmatched. Germline loops: CDR1 SNHLY, CDR2 FYNNEI. CDR3 amino acids: CASRRTGINVTSPLHF. The CDR3 region has the DNA TGTGCCAGCAGGAGGACAGGGATTAATGTTACTTCACCCCTCCACTTT. Full variable domain (missing parts from reference TRBV2 and TRBJ1-6): EPEVTQTPSHQVTQMGQEVILRCVPISNHLYFYWYRQILGQKVEFLVSFYNNEISEKSEIFDDQFSVERPDGSNFTLKIRSTKLEDSAMYFCASRRTGINVTSPLHFGNGTRLTVT.

The chain carries TRBV3-1 (or the pseudogene TRBV3-2) and TRBJ2-3; TRBD2 matches at 12 bases. The CDR3 is 17 amino acids. V trimming: 4 bases; J trimming: 1 base; junction bases outside the gene matches: 6. Germline V gene lookup returns CDR1 LGHDT and CDR2 YNNKEL (reference sequence). CDR3 loop: CASSRFASGGGTDTQYF. The CDR3, as DNA: TGTGCCAGCAGCCGGTTCGCTAGCGGGGGGGGCACAGATACGCAGTATTTT.

V usage is TRBV29-1 and J usage is TRBJ1-2, with TRBD1 identical over 9 bases. The V and J ends lost 7 bases and 5 bases, in that order; junction bases with no gene match: 8. CDR3 length: 13 amino acids. In germline, CDR1 is SQVTM, CDR2 ANQGSEA. The CDR3 reads CSALDRGKYGYTF. The DNA of the CDR3 is TGCAGCGCTTTGGACAGGGGCAAGTATGGCTACACCTTC. Together with reference TRBV29-1 and TRBJ1-2, the CDR3 gives the full variable domain: SAVISQKPSRDICQRGTSLTIQCQVDSQVTMMFWYRQQPGQSLTLIATANQGSEATYESGFVIDKFPISRPNLTFSTLTVSNMSPEDSSIYLCSALDRGKYGYTFGSGTRLTVV.

This chain connects TRBV12-5 to TRBJ2-5; the D gene is possibly TRBD2 (6 bases). The CDR3 has 14 residues. The V gene's germline CDR1 is LGHNT and CDR2 FRNRAP. The V end lost 5 bases, the J end lost 4 bases, and 14 bases lay between the germline ends. The CDR3 here is CASGPGEEGETQYF. The CDR3, as DNA: TGTGCTAGTGGTCCGGGAGAAGAGGGAGAGACCCAGTACTTC.

The chain employs TRBV6-5 and TRBJ2-7; D possibly uses TRBD1 or TRBD2 (6 bases each). The germline V and J ends were trimmed by 0 bases and 3 bases, with 15 bases remaining between them. The CDR3 is made up of 16 amino acids. Germline CDR1 MNHEY, CDR2 SVGAGI. As DNA, the CDR3 is TGTGCCAGCAGTTACTCTTCCTGGGGGGCCAGCTACGAGCAGTACTTC. Translated: CASSYSSWGASYEQYF.

In DNA, the CDR3 is TGTGCCAGCAGCCGGACAGGGGGTGGCTACACCTTC. Its protein product is CASSRTGGGYTF. This chain links TRBV9 with TRBJ1-2; TRBD1 matches 10 bases. J was trimmed by 7 bases and V by 4 bases; bases with no gene match: 1. From germline, CDR1 is SGDLS and CDR2 YYNGEE. This CDR3 has 12 residues.

This clone came up once. The chain recombines TRBV9 with TRBJ2-3; 13 nucleotides match TRBD2. Trimming cost V 5 bases and J 5 bases; bases outside gene matches: 5. This CDR3 comprises 15 residues. The germline gives CDR1 SGDLS, CDR2 YYNGEE. CDR3 protein: CASRRTSGSGDTQYF. CDR3 bases: TGTGCCAGCAGGAGGACTAGCGGGAGTGGAGATACGCAGTATTTT.